This T cell receptor (beta chain) was retrieved from a study of T cell changes during pregnancy in multiple sclerosis. The table came from immunoSEQ multiplex PCR; TCRdb's copy has only in-frame clones and leaves some out. This sample has 80,000 or so clones, with around 94% found just once. The clonotype comes from a female donor in good health, enrolled as a control in a pregnancy study. The specimen comprised peripheral blood, sampled in the second trimester of pregnancy.

The CDR3 DNA reads TGTGCCAGCAGTTTATCGACAGGGTACAATCAGCCCCAGCATTTT. This sequence encodes CASSLSTGYNQPQHF. J is TRBJ1-5 and V is TRBV6-5; 7 bases are shared with TRBD1. The ends lost 4 bases at V and 3 bases at J; junction bases unmatched: 6. There are 15 residues in the CDR3. The germline gives CDR1 MNHEY, CDR2 SVGAGI.